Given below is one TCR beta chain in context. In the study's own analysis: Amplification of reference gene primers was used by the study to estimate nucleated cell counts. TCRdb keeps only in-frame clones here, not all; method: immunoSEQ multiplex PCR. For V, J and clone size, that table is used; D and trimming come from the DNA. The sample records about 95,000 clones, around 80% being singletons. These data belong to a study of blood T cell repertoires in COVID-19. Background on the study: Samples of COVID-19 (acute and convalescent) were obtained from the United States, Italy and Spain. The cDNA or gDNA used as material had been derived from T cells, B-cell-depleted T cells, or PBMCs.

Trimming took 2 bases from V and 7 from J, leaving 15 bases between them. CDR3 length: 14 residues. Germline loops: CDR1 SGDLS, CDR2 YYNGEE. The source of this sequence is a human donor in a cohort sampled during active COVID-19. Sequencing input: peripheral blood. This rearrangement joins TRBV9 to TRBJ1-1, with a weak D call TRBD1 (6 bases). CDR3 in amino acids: CASSVSTGSLEAFF. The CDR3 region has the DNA TGTGCCAGCAGCGTTTCCACAGGGTCTCTTGAAGCTTTCTTT.